This entry describes one TCR beta chain. Other DNA sequences in this sample translate to the same CDR3. V was clipped by 0 bases and J by 5 bases, with 8 bases between them. The germline gives CDR1 ENHRY, CDR2 SYGVKD. The CDR3 covers 13 residues. The sample is drawn from a study of blood T cell repertoires in COVID-19. Measured with immunoSEQ multiplex PCR; TCRdb has only the in-frame clones, and not every one. In the table there are 130,000 to 150,000 clones, 65% to 90% of which are singletons. This sequence originates from a human donor in a cohort sampled during active COVID-19. J is TRBJ2-7 and V is TRBV10-3; maybe TRBD1 (6 bases). The sequenced sample consisted of peripheral blood. The chain's CDR3 is CAISESGAHEQYF. The DNA for the CDR3 is TGTGCCATCAGTGAGTCGGGGGCCCACGAGCAGTACTTC.